A selection of T cell receptor beta chains follows, all from one sample in a study of T-cell memory formation after mild COVID-19. TCRdb processed the 5' RACE reads anew with MiXCR; each CDR3 protein has one entry. The data contain around 250,000 distinct CDR3 sequences, around a tenth of them singletons. Sequencing was performed on PBMCs or a T cell subset sorted from them (not recorded which). All receptors come from a man aged 18 to 29 who had mild COVID-19 (a few samples of this study predate the infection). Cell type and time point are not known. The CDR3 runs from the conserved cysteine through the conserved F or W. A D gene is named only where the DNA matches it firmly. Clone size is given for some rows only: seen once, a few or many times, or a class if the clone is expanded.

TRBJ2-7 | . | . | TRBV19 | TGTGCCAGTGGGGGAGGGACAGTCGAGCAGTACTTC | CASGGGTVEQYF
TRBJ2-3 | . | . | TRBV7-3 | TGTGCCAGCAGCTCCACCTTCTCAGATACGCAGTATTTT | CASSSTFSDTQYF
TRBJ2-5 | . | . | TRBV20-1 | TGCAGTGCGCGTATGGGGGAGACCCAGTACTTC | CSARMGETQYF
TRBJ2-1 | many | TRBD2 | TRBV7-2 | TGTGCCAGCAGCCCTCCCGGACTAGCTGGCAATGAGCAGTTCTTC | CASSPPGLAGNEQFF
TRBJ2-7 | . | TRBD2 | TRBV6-5 | TGTGCCAGCAGTTTGTCGCGGGGGGGCTGGAACGAGCAGTACTTC | CASSLSRGGWNEQYF
TRBJ2-5 | many | TRBD2 | TRBV12-3/TRBV12-4 | TGTGCCAGCAGTTTCGGGACTAGCGGGGCGGCTGGGACCCAGTACTTC | CASSFGTSGAAGTQYF
TRBJ2-7 | few | TRBD2 | TRBV5-1 | TGCGCCAGCAGCGCCGGACTAGCGACCTTCTACGAGCAGTACTTC | CASSAGLATFYEQYF
TRBJ2-5 | few | . | TRBV9 | TGTGCCAGCAGCGTAGGGTCTCCCGAAGAGACCCAGTACTTC | CASSVGSPEETQYF
TRBJ2-3 | . | . | TRBV4-2 | TGTGCCAGCAGCCAAGCTAGCAGGGCAGGGGATACGCAGTATTTT | CASSQASRAGDTQYF
TRBJ2-2 | . | TRBD2 | TRBV15 | TGTGCCACCAGCAGAGATGCCCGAGCGGGGGGCGTTTCCGGGGAGCTGTTTTTT | CATSRDARAGGVSGELFF
TRBJ2-7 | . | . | TRBV6-2/TRBV6-3 | TGTGCCAGCAGTTACCCCTTTGGACGGGCCTACGAGCAGTACTTC | CASSYPFGRAYEQYF
TRBJ2-1 | . | TRBD1 | TRBV5-1 | TGCGCCAGCAGCCCACAGGGGAGTGGGAATGAGCAGTTCTTC | CASSPQGSGNEQFF
TRBJ2-3 | many | TRBD2 | TRBV20-1 | TGCAGTGCTAGGTCTTTAGCGGGGACAGATACGCAGTATTTT | CSARSLAGTDTQYF